What follows is one T cell receptor beta chain and its context. The antigen remains undetermined. This sample was included in a study of CD8+ T cells in alopecia areata. Across the whole study: The drug, oral tofacitinib, was given to treated patients at 5 to 10 mg twice daily. The drug, tofacitinib, lasted 6 to 18 months, followed by 6 months off drug. Broader study findings: Many expanded lesional clones persisted in scalp and blood during tofacitinib treatment.

In each case, RNA was isolated and then reverse transcribed into cDNA as the sequencing template. Generated by immunoSEQ multiplex PCR, the TCRdb table keeps only in-frame clones and is missing some. The table shows around 100,000 clones, with about 60% occurring only once. Treatment described: oral pan-JAK inhibitor, 5-10 mg twice daily. Trimming stripped 7 bases from V and 3 bases from J, with 27 bases between. Germline loops: CDR1 SGHVS, CDR2 FQNEAQ. The CDR3 runs 18 residues. V usage is TRBV7-8 and J usage is TRBJ2-5; tentative D call: TRBD2 (6 bases). This TCR was recovered from a human donor with alopecia areata. The sequencing here drew on CD8+ T cells sorted from blood, taken at week 24, from a patient treated with tofacitinib. CDR3 sequence (DNA): TGTGCCAGCACCTCTAGCTTCTCATCGGGTAGCGGAGAAGAGACCCAGTACTTC. Translating it yields CASTSSFSSGSGEETQYF.